One and the same sample provided the 32 T cell receptor beta chains below, sequenced in a study of spatial heterogeneity in lung cancer. TCRdb reanalysed the 5' RACE reads using MiXCR and keeps one entry per CDR3 protein. The sample contains over 75,000 distinct CDR3 sequences, about 20% of which appear only once. Time point described: sample taken at primary tumor resection. Sequencing was performed on whole RNA extracted from tumor and nontumor lung tissue, or from frozen PBMC, and the material was left unsorted. Sequenced material: PBMCs, taken at surgery. The receptors here all came from a male donor with early-stage non-small cell lung cancer.

The chain recombines TRBV5-1 with TRBJ2-6, with D possibly being TRBD2 (6 bases). In germline, CDR1 is SGHRS, CDR2 YFSETQ. The CDR3 covers 15 residues. The V and J ends lost 2 bases and 4 bases respectively, with 10 bases between them. The CDR3 nucleotides read TGCGCCAGCAGCTTAGGAGGGCACGGGGCCAACGTCCTGACTTTC. Translating gives CASSLGGHGANVLTF.

The sample holds many counts of this clonotype. The chain couples TRBV28 to TRBJ2-7; D gene unclear. This CDR3 comprises 14 residues. With 4 bases removed from V and 5 bases from J, the gap between germline ends came to 15 bases. Germline V lookup: CDR1 MDHEN, CDR2 SYDVKM. CDR3 sequence reads: CASSSPAAKDEQYF. In DNA, the CDR3 is TGTGCCAGCAGTTCCCCGGCGGCAAAAGACGAGCAGTACTTC.

V is TRBV3-1 and J is TRBJ1-1; no definite D call. The CDR3 length is 13 residues. The germline V gene has CDR1 LGHDT and CDR2 YNNKEL (reference sequence). Trimming left V 0 bases short and J 0 bases short, with 2 bases between. The chain's CDR3 is CASSQELNTEAFF. For the CDR3, the DNA is TGTGCCAGCAGCCAAGAATTGAACACTGAAGCTTTCTTT.

J is TRBJ2-7 and V is TRBV6-5; 11 bases map to TRBD2. There are 18 residues in the CDR3. The junction had 11 bases not matched to a gene; V was cut back by 4 bases and J by 0 bases. Germline CDR1 is MNHEY and CDR2 is SVGAGI. The CDR3 DNA reads TGTGCCAGCAGTTCCCGAACCCTTAGCGGGAGGGTCTCCTACGAGCAGTACTTC. It specifies CASSSRTLSGRVSYEQYF.

As regards this clonotype: Being one base from a much bigger clone, this may be a read error. The chain carries TRBV6-1 and TRBJ1-1; a weak D match, TRBD1 (5 bases). The germline CDR1 and CDR2 sequences are MNHNS and SASEGT. The V and J ends lost 10 bases and 5 bases respectively, with 14 bases between them. CDR3 size: 12 residues. The CDR3 coding sequence is TGTGCCACCTACAGGAGTGAAACTGAAGCTTTCTTT. Translation: CATYRSETEAFF.

This chain uses TRBV19 with TRBJ2-5; no definite D call. V lost 7 bases, J lost 4 bases, and 16 bases lay in between. Germline V gene data show CDR1 as LNHDA and CDR2 as SQIVND (reference sequence). The CDR3 totals 14 residues. This CDR3 is CASTDSIHGETQYF. The CDR3 DNA sequence: TGTGCCAGTACAGACTCGATCCACGGAGAGACCCAGTACTTC.

The rearrangement links TRBV28 to TRBJ2-5; 11 bases fit TRBD2. Germline V gene lookup returns CDR1 MDHEN and CDR2 SYDVKM. After removal of 4 bases from V and 4 bases from J, the junction contained 5 bases not matched to a gene. The CDR3 length is 15 residues. In nucleotides, the CDR3 is TGTGCCAGCAGTTCCATAGCGGGAGGGGGAGAGACCCAGTACTTC. It encodes CASSSIAGGGETQYF.

The gene calls are TRBV5-1 and TRBJ1-1; no firm D call. The CDR3 runs 12 residues. V lost 3 bases and J 6 bases, leaving 9 bases between the germline ends. Germline CDR1 SGHRS, CDR2 YFSETQ. CDR3 bases: TGCGCCAGCAGCTATTCGGACGCTGAAGCTTTCTTT. Amino acid sequence: CASSYSDAEAFF.

This clonotype was counted only a few times. The V gene is TRBV5-1, the J gene TRBJ2-1; unclear D gene. This CDR3 contains 12 residues. Germline V gene sequence: CDR1 SGHRS, CDR2 YFSETQ. V gave up 4 bases and J gave up 3 bases, with 5 bases separating them. In nucleotides, the CDR3 is TGCGCCAGCAGCCCCAGCTACAATGAGCAGTTCTTC. Translation gives CASSPSYNEQFF.

This clonotype occurred a few times. The CDR3 region has the DNA TGTGCCAGCAGCCTCGGAGCCGAGTACGAGCAGTACTTC. It is translated as CASSLGAEYEQYF. V usage is TRBV7-3 and J usage is TRBJ2-7; D unresolved. Germline V gives CDR1 SGHTA, CDR2 FQGTGA. V lost 5 bases, J lost 4 bases, and 12 bases lay in between. The CDR3 runs 13 residues.

A few counts support this clonotype. V gene TRBV19 combines with J gene TRBJ1-2; 7 bases agree with TRBD1. Germline V gene sequence: CDR1 LNHDA, CDR2 SQIVND (reference sequence). The CDR3 loop spans 13 amino acids. J gave up 6 bases and V 7 bases, and 8 bases lay outside the gene matches. The DNA of the CDR3 is TGTGCCAGTAAAGCGACAGGGACCCATGGCTACACCTTC. Its translation: CASKATGTHGYTF.

This clonotype has just one count. A much larger clone differs by one base, so this may be a read error. The chain is built from TRBV6-1 and TRBJ1-1; D gene ambiguous. The CDR3 totals 14 residues. Germline V gene lookup returns CDR1 MNHNS and CDR2 SASEGT. The chain's CDR3 is CPSSVGVLGREAFF. DNA of the CDR3: TGTCCCAGCAGTGTAGGAGTATTGGGTCGCGAAGCTTTCTTT.

The rearrangement links TRBV20-1 to TRBJ2-7; 11 positions match TRBD2. The CDR3 consists of 17 residues. Trimming at V came to 3 bases and at J to 1 base, leaving 11 bases not matched to a gene. The germline V gene encodes CDR1 DFQATT and CDR2 SNEGSKA (reference sequence). The CDR3 protein is CSARTDGRTSGSYEQYF. The CDR3 DNA follows: TGCAGTGCTAGGACGGACGGTAGGACTAGCGGGTCCTACGAGCAGTACTTC.

There are many counts of this clonotype. The rearrangement links TRBV28 to TRBJ1-1, with D uncertain. Germline CDR1 is MDHEN and CDR2 is SYDVKM. This CDR3 region has 14 residues. Deletions cut 4 bases from V and 4 bases from J, with 13 bases between. Written as DNA, the CDR3 is TGTGCCAGCAGTTCCTCTTGGGGTGGCACTGAAGCTTTCTTT. Its protein is CASSSSWGGTEAFF.

At least ten counts were recorded for this clonotype. V usage is TRBV7-2 and J usage is TRBJ1-5; perhaps TRBD1 as D (5 bases). With 2 bases removed from V and 7 bases from J, the gap between germline ends came to 9 bases. The CDR3 is 13 residues long. CDR1 is SGHTA and CDR2 is FQGNSA in the germline V gene. CDR3 nucleotides: TGTGCCAGCAGCTTAACAGGCGGGCAGCCCCAGCATTTT. The encoded protein is CASSLTGGQPQHF.

This clonotype was detected many times. V usage is TRBV6-2 or TRBV6-3 and J usage is TRBJ2-4, with D hard to call. CDR3 length: 15 residues. The V end lost 5 bases, the J end lost 0 bases, and 11 bases lay between the germline ends. In germline, CDR1 is MNHEY, CDR2 SVGEGT. This CDR3 reads CASSPEVLAKNIQYF. In nucleotides, the CDR3 is TGTGCCAGCAGTCCAGAGGTGCTAGCCAAAAACATTCAGTACTTC.

This clonotype turned up a few times. The V call is TRBV29-1, the J call TRBJ2-1; 8 bases map to TRBD2. Germline loops: CDR1 SQVTM, CDR2 ANQGSEA. The V segment lost 7 bases and the J segment 5 bases; nucleotides outside the gene matches: 13. The CDR3 has 15 amino acids. The CDR3 loop reads CSANWVTGGHNEQFF. CDR3 in DNA: TGCAGCGCAAATTGGGTTACGGGGGGGCACAATGAGCAGTTCTTC.

This clonotype appeared a few times. The chain joins TRBV28 to TRBJ2-1; TRBD1 matches at 9 bases. Germline CDR1 MDHEN, CDR2 SYDVKM. Trimming removed 7 bases from V and 7 bases from J; junction bases left unmatched: 11. The CDR3 is 15 amino acids. The CDR3 DNA sequence: TGTGCCAGCACCCTTTCCGGGACAGGGCGGAATGAGCAGTTCTTC. Translated, it gives CASTLSGTGRNEQFF.

This clonotype appeared a few times. The chain combines TRBV7-9 with TRBJ2-5; D is possibly TRBD1 or TRBD2 (5 bases each). Per the germline V gene, CDR1 is SEHNR and CDR2 is FQNEAQ (reference sequence). Trimming stripped 5 bases from V and 5 bases from J, with 15 bases between. The CDR3 spans 14 residues. The CDR3 bases are TGTGCCAGCAGCCGGTTCGGGGACCCGGAGACCCAGTACTTC. Translated, it gives CASSRFGDPETQYF.

The chain recombines TRBV6-1 with TRBJ2-5; TRBD1 is a possible D gene (5 bases). Looked up from germline, CDR1 is MNHNS and CDR2 is SASEGT. The CDR3 is 13 amino acids. V shed 4 bases and J shed 1 base, with 7 bases lying between them. This chain's CDR3 is CASSARVQETQYF. Written as DNA, the CDR3 is TGTGCCAGCAGTGCCAGGGTCCAAGAGACCCAGTACTTC.

DNA of the CDR3: TGCAGTGCTGTTGATAAAGGACAGTACAATGAGCAGTTCTTC. It yields the protein CSAVDKGQYNEQFF. This rearrangement joins TRBV20-1 to TRBJ2-1, with D perhaps TRBD1 (6 bases). The germline V gene has CDR1 DFQATT and CDR2 SNEGSKA (reference sequence). The CDR3 has 14 amino acids. Trimming removed 5 bases from V and 4 bases from J, with 15 bases in between.

In this sample, this clonotype turned up a few times. This chain connects TRBV7-3 to TRBJ1-6; the match to TRBD1 covers 7 bases. Germline-derived CDR1 and CDR2 are SGHTA and FQGTGA. Germline trimming cut 5 bases from V and 9 bases from J; bases unmatched to any gene: 7. The CDR3 covers 14 residues. The CDR3 nucleotides read TGTGCCAGCAGCCGTGACAGGGAAGGTTCACCCCTCCACTTT. It is translated as CASSRDREGSPLHF.

The chain couples TRBV7-2 to TRBJ2-3; D ambiguous. With 3 bases removed from V and 4 bases from J, the gap between germline ends came to 11 bases. The CDR3 extends over 14 amino acids. Germline assignment: CDR1 SGHTA and CDR2 FQGNSA. The CDR3 protein is CASSFLPGSDTQYF. As DNA, the CDR3 is TGTGCCAGCAGCTTTCTGCCGGGTTCAGATACGCAGTATTTT.

This rearrangement joins TRBV7-2 to TRBJ2-3; 11 positions agree with TRBD2. CDR1 is SGHTA, CDR2 FQGNSA, per germline. This CDR3 spans 16 amino acids. Trimming cost V 4 bases and J 6 bases; bases outside gene matches: 9. CDR3 nucleotide sequence: TGTGCCAGCAGCTACGCCTCTAGCGGGGGGAAGGATACGCAGTATTTT. Its translation is CASSYASSGGKDTQYF.

The J gene is TRBJ2-1, the V gene TRBV5-1; D may be TRBD1 or TRBD2 (5 bases each). This CDR3 has 16 amino acids. Trimming took 4 bases from V and 0 from J, leaving 14 bases between them. CDR1 SGHRS and CDR2 YFSETQ come from the germline V gene. Here the CDR3 reads CASSPRGGGSYNEQFF. CDR3 in DNA: TGCGCCAGCAGCCCCCGGGGCGGAGGCTCCTACAATGAGCAGTTCTTC.

In its sample, this clonotype was seen many times. The chain recombines TRBV11-2 with TRBJ2-7, with 8 bases fitting TRBD2. The CDR3 is made up of 15 amino acids. Per germline, CDR1 SGHAT and CDR2 FQNNGV. J lost 3 bases, V lost 4 bases, and 8 bases had no gene match. The CDR3: CASSSTGTSIYEQYF. In DNA, the CDR3 is TGTGCCAGCAGCTCAACCGGGACTAGTATCTACGAGCAGTACTTC.

The V gene is TRBV7-9, the J gene TRBJ1-2, with D perhaps TRBD1 (5 bases). Germline loops: CDR1 SEHNR, CDR2 FQNEAQ (reference sequence). Trimming removed 3 bases from V and 5 bases from J, with 13 bases in between. The CDR3 sequence is 14 residues long. CDR3 coding DNA: TGTGCCAGCAGCTTGGAAGGGGTTAGGTATGGCTACACCTTC. Translating it yields CASSLEGVRYGYTF.

This clonotype has a handful of counts. The chain employs TRBV4-1 and TRBJ2-1; TRBD2 matches at 11 bases. After removal of 4 bases from V and 10 bases from J, the junction contained 15 bases not matched to a gene. The CDR3 length is 17 residues. Germline lookup yields CDR1 MGHRA and CDR2 YSYEKL. The CDR3, as DNA: TGCGCCAGCAGCCCCCCCGCTGGGGTAGCGGGAGGGCGGGAGCAGTTCTTC. Residues: CASSPPAGVAGGREQFF.

This clonotype was recorded a few times. The genes are TRBV10-3 and TRBJ2-5; possible D gene TRBD1, 6 bases. The CDR3 runs to 13 residues. V lost 10 bases, J lost 5 bases, and 17 bases lay in between. Germline loops: CDR1 ENHRY, CDR2 SYGVKD. CDR3 DNA sequence: TGTGCCACCCACGGACAGTCAGGGGAGACCCAGTACTTC. It is translated as CATHGQSGETQYF.

A few counts support this clonotype. The chain employs TRBV4-2 and TRBJ2-1; D gene uncertain. Germline CDR1 LGHNA, CDR2 YNFKEQ. The CDR3 consists of 16 residues. V lost 4 bases to trimming and J lost 8 bases, with 21 bases between them. CDR3: CASSPKTRVTGDEQFF. In nucleotides, the CDR3 is TGTGCCAGCAGCCCTAAGACCCGTGTGACCGGCGATGAGCAGTTCTTC.

This clonotype was seen a handful of times. The rearrangement uses TRBV20-1 and TRBJ2-5; 7 bases agree with TRBD2. Trimming cost V 5 bases and J 1 base; bases outside gene matches: 7. Germline V gene sequence: CDR1 DFQATT, CDR2 SNEGSKA (reference sequence). The CDR3 is made up of 14 amino acids. CDR3 in DNA: TGCAGTGCTCCGACGGCGGGGGTCCAAGAGACCCAGTACTTC. Translated: CSAPTAGVQETQYF.

The chain is built from TRBV28 and TRBJ2-1; TRBD1 might be the D (5 bases). This CDR3 is built from 14 residues. The germline V gene encodes CDR1 MDHEN and CDR2 SYDVKM. Trimming left V 5 bases short and J 0 bases short, with 8 bases between. The CDR3 nucleotides are TGTGCCAGCAGTAGGACAATCTCCTACAATGAGCAGTTCTTC. Its translation is CASSRTISYNEQFF.